Sequencing of this TCR beta chain was carried out in a study of yellow fever vaccine responses in identical twins (dated by TCRdb to 2016 to 2019). Some background on the complete study: Focusing on identical twins, the study followed the T cell clones that responded to the vaccine, and did so with precision.

At the junction V is shortened by 6 bases and J by 2 bases, with 14 bases in between. Looking up the germline V gene (reference sequence) yields CDR1 DFQATT and CDR2 SNEGSKA. Reading from cysteine to phenylalanine, the CDR3 counts 14 amino acids. Only the CDR3 region is kept as DNA, spanning 42 bases read in frame from base 1. Of note for this clonotype: No antigen is known for it. Per-base qualities were not stored, and no clone one base away is much larger.

Overall study results and their limits: The authors reported that the T cell response to vaccination in identical twins appeared partly convergent and partly personalized.

The method was RT-PCR. Sequenced using an Illumina HiSeq 2500. TCRdb reworked the public reads: Q25 trimming with fastp, MiXCR clone assembly, productive beta chains retained. Identical CDR3 protein sequences are pooled into one entry, listed with their most common genes and DNA. The sample includes around 900 distinct CDR3 sequences, with approximately 81% observed a single time. Around 7% of the sample comes from the top ten. This clonotype was obtained from a woman aged 18-29 years who received the yellow fever vaccine. Donor details come from another sample of the same person, matched by shared clones. Sequenced here: T cells from blood (PBMCs), unsorted or a sorted subset (not recorded which), sampled before or after yellow fever vaccination (not recorded which). The chain links TRBV20-1 with TRBJ2-1; the D gene identity is not certain. The bases are TGCAGTGCCTCGACCCCGACGGCCTACAATGAGCAGTTCTTC. Its translation is CSASTPTAYNEQFF.